This is a list of T cell receptor beta chains from one sample in a study of healthy donors' naive CD4 and CD8 T cells. TCRdb passed the reads through MiXCR, listing each CDR3 protein once. The sample carries 180,000 or so distinct CDR3 sequences, over 60% recorded once. The source material was naive CD4+ and CD8+ T cells sorted from blood, pooled from several donors. The source of these receptors is a pool of human donors in good health; the sample pools cells from several healthy donors. Both conserved end residues are part of each CDR3. Fields, in order: J gene, V gene, clone size, D gene, CDR3 DNA, CDR3 protein. A D gene is named only where the DNA matches it firmly. Rows may omit the clone size; those that give it use once, few, many or a size class.

j_gene: TRBJ2-7; v_gene: TRBV6-5; abundance: .; d_gene: TRBD1; CDR3nt: TGTGCCAGCAGTTCCACCGGGACAGGGCAGTACGAGCAGTACTTC; CDR3aa: CASSSTGTGQYEQYF
j_gene: TRBJ2-1; v_gene: TRBV6-5; abundance: few; d_gene: .; CDR3nt: TGTGCCAGCAGTTACCGAGCGGGCAATGAGCAGTTCTTC; CDR3aa: CASSYRAGNEQFF
j_gene: TRBJ2-7; v_gene: TRBV29-1; abundance: .; d_gene: TRBD2; CDR3nt: TGCAGCGTTGAAGGGGGAGCGGGAGATCCCTACGAGCAGTACTTC; CDR3aa: CSVEGGAGDPYEQYF
j_gene: TRBJ1-1; v_gene: TRBV29-1; abundance: .; d_gene: .; CDR3nt: TGCAGCGTTGGAGTACCGGGCATCAGTGCGGCTTTCTTT; CDR3aa: CSVGVPGISAAFF
j_gene: TRBJ2-5; v_gene: TRBV5-8; abundance: .; d_gene: .; CDR3nt: TGTGCCAGCAGCTTGCGCAGGGACGGAGAGACCCAGTACTTC; CDR3aa: CASSLRRDGETQYF
j_gene: TRBJ1-5; v_gene: TRBV6-5; abundance: once; d_gene: .; CDR3nt: TGTGCCAGCAGTTACTCGACGGCAGTTCAGCCCCAGCATTTT; CDR3aa: CASSYSTAVQPQHF
j_gene: TRBJ2-2; v_gene: TRBV27; abundance: .; d_gene: .; CDR3nt: TGTGCCAGCAGTTTAGTATTCCGGGCCGGGGAGCTGTTTTTT; CDR3aa: CASSLVFRAGELFF
j_gene: TRBJ2-5; v_gene: TRBV5-1; abundance: .; d_gene: .; CDR3nt: TGCGCCAGCAGCTTGGGTGGGAGAGAGACCCAGTACTTC; CDR3aa: CASSLGGRETQYF
j_gene: TRBJ2-1; v_gene: TRBV6-5; abundance: .; d_gene: TRBD2; CDR3nt: TGTGCCAGCAGTTACCTGGGACTAGCGGCCTCCTACAATGAGCAGTTCTTC; CDR3aa: CASSYLGLAASYNEQFF
j_gene: TRBJ2-3; v_gene: TRBV6-1; abundance: .; d_gene: TRBD1; CDR3nt: TGTGCCAGCAGTGAAATCCAGGGGGCATACGATACGCAGTATTTT; CDR3aa: CASSEIQGAYDTQYF
j_gene: TRBJ2-1; v_gene: TRBV6-5; abundance: .; d_gene: .; CDR3nt: TGTGCCAGCAGTCCCGTTGGCTTCTCCTACAATGAGCAGTTCTTC; CDR3aa: CASSPVGFSYNEQFF
j_gene: TRBJ1-5; v_gene: TRBV6-5; abundance: .; d_gene: .; CDR3nt: TGTGCCAGCAGTTACGGGGGAGGACAGCCCCAGCATTTT; CDR3aa: CASSYGGGQPQHF
j_gene: TRBJ1-2; v_gene: TRBV6-5; abundance: .; d_gene: TRBD1; CDR3nt: TGTGCCAGCAAGGGGACAGGATATGGCTACACCTTC; CDR3aa: CASKGTGYGYTF
j_gene: TRBJ2-2; v_gene: TRBV29-1; abundance: .; d_gene: TRBD2; CDR3nt: TGCAGCGTTGAGTCCGGACTAGCTGCTACCGGGGAGCTGTTTTTT; CDR3aa: CSVESGLAATGELFF
j_gene: TRBJ2-3; v_gene: TRBV30; abundance: few; d_gene: .; CDR3nt: TGTGCCTGGAGTCGCAGCAGGGATAGAGATACGCAGTATTTT; CDR3aa: CAWSRSRDRDTQYF
j_gene: TRBJ1-2; v_gene: TRBV5-6; abundance: .; d_gene: .; CDR3nt: TGTGCCAGCAGCCCCGAGGCCTTTGGCCATGGCTACACCTTC; CDR3aa: CASSPEAFGHGYTF
j_gene: TRBJ1-1; v_gene: TRBV6-6; abundance: few; d_gene: .; CDR3nt: TGTGCCAGTAAGACATCGAACACTGAAGCTTTCTTT; CDR3aa: CASKTSNTEAFF
j_gene: TRBJ2-5; v_gene: TRBV29-1; abundance: few; d_gene: .; CDR3nt: TGCAGCGTTGAAGATGATCGTAAGGTCCTAGACTACGAGACCCAGTACTTC; CDR3aa: CSVEDDRKVLDYETQYF
j_gene: TRBJ2-1; v_gene: TRBV6-6; abundance: .; d_gene: TRBD2; CDR3nt: TGTGCCAGCAGTTCCGTCAGGCGGGAGCCATACAATGAGCAGTTCTTC; CDR3aa: CASSSVRREPYNEQFF
j_gene: TRBJ1-2; v_gene: TRBV30; abundance: .; d_gene: .; CDR3nt: TGTGCCTGGAGTGCCCGGCATGGTGGCTACACCTTC; CDR3aa: CAWSARHGGYTF
j_gene: TRBJ1-1; v_gene: TRBV6-2/TRBV6-3; abundance: .; d_gene: .; CDR3nt: TGTGCCAGCAGTTACTACCCGTTCATAATCACTGAAGCTTTCTTT; CDR3aa: CASSYYPFIITEAFF
j_gene: TRBJ2-1; v_gene: TRBV29-1; abundance: .; d_gene: .; CDR3nt: TGCAGCGTTGGTACGGGTTTTTACAATGAGCAGTTCTTC; CDR3aa: CSVGTGFYNEQFF
j_gene: TRBJ2-7; v_gene: TRBV19; abundance: .; d_gene: TRBD2; CDR3nt: TGTGCCAGTAGTATGGGGACTAGCGGGAGGCTCTACGAGCAGTACTTC; CDR3aa: CASSMGTSGRLYEQYF
j_gene: TRBJ2-7; v_gene: TRBV29-1; abundance: .; d_gene: TRBD1; CDR3nt: TGCAGCGTTATTCCGGGACAGGGAAAGAACTCCTACGAGCAGTACTTC; CDR3aa: CSVIPGQGKNSYEQYF